This T cell receptor beta chain is from a study of T cell responses to AZD1222 COVID-19 vaccine. Turning to this clone: Antigen specificity is unknown.

Study observations and caveats: Repertoires in all cases were sampled only once the peak T cell response had passed.

V dropped 5 bases and J dropped 5; count of bases not matched to a gene: 7. The CDR3 contains 16 residues. The germline V gene has CDR1 SGHAT and CDR2 FQDESV (reference sequence). The assay was immunoSEQ multiplex PCR, and TCRdb's table has in-frame clones only and misses some. The data contain 42,000 or so clones, 88% of them singletons. The V call is TRBV11-1, the J call TRBJ2-1; TRBD2 matches at 12 bases. The TCR originated in an adult who received the MenACWY meningococcal vaccine as a control. Here the sequenced sample was peripheral blood, taken 28 days after the second dose of the MenACWY control vaccine. The CDR3: CASSAQLAGGNNEQFF. CDR3 DNA: TGTGCCAGCAGCGCCCAACTAGCGGGAGGAAACAATGAGCAGTTCTTC. The full variable domain, rest sourced from reference TRBV11-1 and TRBJ2-1, is EAEVAQSPRYKITEKSQAVAFWCDPISGHATLYWYRQILGQGPELLVQFQDESVVDDSQLPKDRFSAERLKGVDSTLKIQPAELGDSAMYLCASSAQLAGGNNEQFFGPGTRLTVL.